These T cell receptor beta chains were read from a single sample in a study of HIV-infected children after antiretroviral therapy interruption. TCRdb passed the 3' RACE reads through MiXCR, listing each CDR3 protein once. The sample consists of about 89,000 distinct CDR3 sequences, about 6.3% of them appearing once. The sequenced sample was CD45RA+ CD4+ T cells from PBMCs, pooled from several time points, obtained from a donor given antiretroviral therapy, either interrupted or continuous. These receptors originate from a pool of human donors with HIV. Both conserved end residues are part of each CDR3. The D gene is left open where the match is weak. For some rows the clone size is stated as once, few or many, or as a class when expanded; others skip it.

V	D	J	size	CDR3	DNA
TRBV28	NA	TRBJ2-3	NA	CASSLNAQYF	TGTGCCAGCAGTCTAAATGCGCAGTATTTT
TRBV10-3	NA	TRBJ2-7	many	CAISINLLYEQYF	TGTGCCATCAGTATCAATCTTCTCTACGAGCAGTACTTC
TRBV29-1	TRBD1	TRBJ2-5	many	CSVADRGGHETQYF	TGCAGCGTTGCCGACAGGGGGGGCCACGAGACCCAGTACTTC
TRBV5-6	TRBD1	TRBJ2-7	NA	CASSLVGTGDYEQYF	TGTGCCAGCAGCTTGGTAGGGACAGGGGACTACGAGCAGTACTTC
TRBV15	NA	TRBJ1-4	many	CATGNEKLFF	TGTGCCACGGGAAATGAAAAACTGTTTTTT
TRBV12-3/TRBV12-4	TRBD2	TRBJ2-5	many	CASSIAGGPQTQYF	TGTGCCAGCAGCATAGCGGGAGGGCCACAGACCCAGTACTTC
TRBV12-3/TRBV12-4	NA	TRBJ1-1	few	CASSFRVRATNTEAFF	TGTGCCAGCAGTTTCAGGGTAAGGGCTACGAACACTGAAGCTTTCTTT
TRBV19	NA	TRBJ1-5	NA	CASSIGGRGGQPQHF	TGTGCCAGTAGTATAGGAGGGAGAGGGGGTCAGCCCCAGCATTTT
TRBV12-3/TRBV12-4	NA	TRBJ1-1	few	CASSLPEMGWTEAFF	TGTGCCAGCAGTTTGCCTGAGATGGGATGGACTGAAGCTTTCTTT
TRBV3-1	NA	TRBJ1-3	many	CASSQDRGGNTIYF	TGTGCCAGCAGCCAAGACAGGGGCGGAAACACCATATATTTT
TRBV20-1	NA	TRBJ1-2	many	CSPQGSNYGYTF	TGCAGTCCCCAGGGGTCTAACTATGGCTACACCTTC
TRBV20-1	NA	TRBJ1-5	few	CSASTGTSNQPQHF	TGCAGTGCTAGTACCGGGACTAGCAATCAGCCCCAGCATTTT
TRBV4-1	TRBD2	TRBJ2-7	NA	CASSRREGTNHREQYF	TGCGCCAGCAGCCGAAGGGAAGGGACTAACCATCGCGAGCAGTACTTC
TRBV30	NA	TRBJ1-2	few	CAWSGTGKGGYTF	TGTGCCTGGAGTGGAACGGGAAAAGGAGGTTACACCTTC
TRBV23-1	TRBD2	TRBJ2-3	many	CASSQSLGLAGGTTSTDTQYF	TGCGCCAGCAGTCAATCCCTGGGACTAGCGGGGGGGACAACTAGCACAGATACGCAGTATTTT
TRBV19	NA	TRBJ2-5	many	CASSARLLEGETQYF	TGTGCCAGTAGTGCCCGCCTTTTGGAAGGAGAGACCCAGTACTTC
TRBV28	TRBD2	TRBJ2-1	many	CASSPSGLATGNEQFF	TGTGCCAGCAGTCCGTCGGGACTAGCGACGGGCAATGAGCAGTTCTTC
TRBV29-1	NA	TRBJ2-5	many	CSVVWGPGETQYF	TGCAGCGTCGTCTGGGGGCCCGGGGAGACCCAGTACTTC
TRBV7-2	NA	TRBJ2-4	few	CASSLASGDIQYF	TGTGCCAGCAGCTTAGCGTCCGGGGACATTCAGTACTTC
TRBV7-6	TRBD1	TRBJ2-5	many	CASSQTGEAETQYF	TGTGCCAGCAGCCAGACAGGGGAGGCAGAGACCCAGTACTTC
TRBV18	NA	TRBJ1-1	many	CASSPPLSSPSWTEAFF	TGTGCCAGCTCACCACCGCTCTCTTCCCCCTCTTGGACTGAAGCTTTCTTT
TRBV24-1	TRBD2	TRBJ2-1	few	CATSDPGLAVNEQFF	TGTGCCACCAGTGACCCCGGACTAGCGGTAAATGAGCAGTTCTTC
TRBV5-5	NA	TRBJ1-1	many	CASSVTPGTLGVAFF	TGTGCCAGCAGTGTTACCCCCGGGACTCTGGGTGTAGCTTTCTTT
TRBV6-1	TRBD2	TRBJ2-7	many	CATQDSGRLYEQYF	TGTGCCACCCAAGACAGCGGGAGGCTTTACGAGCAGTACTTC